These 10 T cell receptor beta chains came from one sample sequenced in a study of graft-versus-host responses after intestinal transplantation. Sequencing used immunoSEQ multiplex PCR; TCRdb keeps in-frame clones, though not all of them. Of 17,000 or so clones listed, around two fifths are singletons. The authors seeded about 200,000 CFSE-labeled responder cells together with about 200,000 irradiated stimulator cells tagged with violet dye. This sample comprised alloreactive CD8+ T cells from a mixed lymphocyte reaction culture, obtained before intestinal transplant. Subset meaning: CFSE-low proliferating T cells sorted from roughly 6-day pre-transplant mixed lymphocyte reaction (GvH or HvG direction). The receptors were sampled from a human patient who received an intestinal transplant.

The chain uses TRBV5-5 and TRBJ2-7; D is unclear. CDR1 is SGHKS and CDR2 is YYEKEE in the germline V gene (reference sequence). Trimming left V 1 base short and J 2 bases short, with 13 bases between. The CDR3 runs 15 residues. For the CDR3, the DNA is TGTGCCAGCAGCTTGTATGGCAGGTCCACCTACGAGCAGTACTTC. Amino acid sequence: CASSLYGRSTYEQYF.

This clone was seen a few times. The V gene is TRBV7-9, the J gene TRBJ2-3, with TRBD2 matching 7 bases. The V segment lost 5 bases and the J segment 0 bases; nucleotides outside the gene matches: 8. This CDR3 region has 16 residues. Per the germline V gene, CDR1 is SEHNR and CDR2 is FQNEAQ (reference sequence). The CDR3 sequence is CASSPPSGVSTDTQYF. CDR3 coding DNA: TGTGCCAGCAGCCCACCTAGCGGAGTTAGCACAGATACGCAGTATTTT. Based on the CDR3 plus reference TRBV7-9 and TRBJ2-3, the full variable domain is DTGVSQNPRHKITKRGQNVTFRCDPISEHNRLYWYRQTLGQGPEFLTYFQNEAQLEKSRLLSDRFSAERPKGSFSTLEIQRTEQGDSAMYLCASSPPSGVSTDTQYFGPGTRLTVL.

This clone was recorded a few times. The CDR3 protein is CASSPIGAYEQYF. The CDR3, as DNA: TGTGCCAGCAGCCCGATCGGGGCTTACGAGCAGTACTTC. This sequence joins TRBV11-1 and TRBJ2-7; possibly TRBD1 or TRBD2 for D (5 bases each). The V gene lost 5 bases and the J gene lost 4 bases, with 12 bases spanning the gap. The CDR3 loop spans 13 amino acids. Germline CDR1 SGHAT, CDR2 FQDESV (reference sequence).

The chain couples TRBV2 to TRBJ2-5; TRBD2 matches at 13 bases. Trimming took 4 bases from V and 5 from J; bases not matched to a gene: 13. The germline V gene has CDR1 SNHLY and CDR2 FYNNEI. The length of the CDR3 is 18 residues. The CDR3 DNA follows: TGTGCCAGCAGTGCGGGGACTTGGACTAGCGGGAGATCGGAGACCCAGTACTTC. As protein: CASSAGTWTSGRSETQYF.

The rearrangement uses TRBV6-5 and TRBJ2-3, with a tentative D call TRBD1 (5 bases). Trimming removed 1 base at V and 3 bases at J, with 14 bases between. In germline, CDR1 is MNHEY, CDR2 SVGAGI. The CDR3 is made up of 16 amino acids. This CDR3 reads CASSYYEAGSTDTQYF. DNA for the CDR3: TGTGCCAGCAGTTACTATGAGGCAGGGTCGACAGATACGCAGTATTTT.

As DNA, the CDR3 is TGTGCCAGCAGTTATGCGACTAGCGGTACTTCCTACGAGCAGTACTTC. Residues: CASSYATSGTSYEQYF. This rearrangement joins TRBV6-5 to TRBJ2-7; 9 bases map to TRBD2. The junction had 7 bases not matched to a gene; V was cut back by 3 bases and J by 1 base. CDR1 and CDR2 (germline): MNHEY, SVGAGI. The CDR3 loop spans 16 amino acids.

The chain links TRBV4-1 to TRBJ2-2, with a tentative D call TRBD1 (6 bases). From germline, CDR1 is MGHRA and CDR2 YSYEKL. Trimming took off 6 bases at V and 7 bases at J, with 18 bases between the two ends. The CDR3 runs to 15 residues. The DNA for the CDR3 is TGCGCCAGCAGTCACGCGACAGGTAGTATCGGGGAGCTGTTTTTT. Translated, it gives CASSHATGSIGELFF.

The chain is built from TRBV21-1 and TRBJ1-5; the table calls TRBD1, which could not be checked here. TRBV21-1 is deemed a pseudogene. The CDR3 is 19 residues long. The CDR3 reads CASSNPQTGWDYSNQPQHF. The CDR3, as DNA: TGTGCCAGCAGCAATCCTCAGACAGGGTGGGATTATAGCAATCAGCCCCAGCATTTT.

The J gene is TRBJ1-2, the V gene TRBV28; 7 bases line up with TRBD1. Looked up from germline, CDR1 is MDHEN and CDR2 is SYDVKM. V lost 2 bases to trimming and J lost 4 bases; unmatched junction nucleotides: 10. The length of the CDR3 is 16 residues. The CDR3 region has the DNA TGTGCCAGCAGTTTAAGGAGACGGGGGACAGCCTATGGCTACACCTTC. Its translation: CASSLRRRGTAYGYTF.

This clone was counted a few times. At the DNA level, this CDR3 is encoded by other sequences in the same sample as well. This chain joins TRBV5-6 and TRBJ1-1; D might be TRBD1 (5 bases). The ends were cut back, 3 bases at V and 5 bases at J, with 14 bases in the middle. Germline values: CDR1 SGHDT, CDR2 YYEEEE. This CDR3 is built from 14 residues. The CDR3 here is CASSSGGWGTEAFF. DNA for the CDR3: TGTGCCAGCAGCTCGGGAGGTTGGGGGACTGAAGCTTTCTTT.